This is a list of T cell receptor beta chains from one sample in a study of blood T cell repertoires in COVID-19. The data were produced by immunoSEQ multiplex PCR, yet TCRdb's version contains in-frame clones alone and is incomplete. This table has 230,000 or so clones, roughly 81% appearing once. Sequenced input: PBMCs or T cells enriched from blood (not recorded which). These receptors originate from a woman between 50 and 59 years old who had been exposed to COVID-19. Both conserved end residues are part of each CDR3. Each record gives: D gene, V gene, clone size, J gene, CDR3 DNA, CDR3 protein. The D gene is left open where the match is weak. Size values are once, few and many counts, or a class for expanded clones, and some rows have none.

NA	TRBV6-2/TRBV6-3	NA	TRBJ1-2	TGTGCCAGCAGCTCAAACGTGGCCCAATCCGGCTACACCTTC	CASSSNVAQSGYTF
NA	TRBV18	NA	TRBJ1-1	TGTGCCAGCTCAACCGGAGGGCAGGCCCCAGCAGCTTTCTTT	CASSTGGQAPAAFF
TRBD2	TRBV4-2	once	TRBJ2-3	TGTGCCAGCAGCCACAATGACCTGGCGGGGGGCGGTAGAGATACGCAGTATTTT	CASSHNDLAGGGRDTQYF
TRBD1	TRBV7-6	NA	TRBJ1-4	TGTGCCAGCAGCCCGGGACAGGGCCCGAATGAAAAACTGTTTTTT	CASSPGQGPNEKLFF
NA	TRBV7-3	NA	TRBJ2-7	TGTGCCAGCAGCTTAACAGAGGGCCCCTACGAGCAGTACTTC	CASSLTEGPYEQYF
NA	TRBV18	NA	TRBJ1-2	TGTGCCAGCTCACCAACAGGATTGAACTATGGCTACACCTTC	CASSPTGLNYGYTF
NA	TRBV18	once	TRBJ1-1	TGTGCCAGCTCACCGGACAGCTTGAACACTGAAGCTTTCTTT	CASSPDSLNTEAFF
NA	TRBV24-1	NA	TRBJ2-5	TGTGCCACCAGTGACGGGGGACGGATCCAAGAGACCCAGTACTTC	CATSDGGRIQETQYF
TRBD1	TRBV5-1	once	TRBJ1-4	TGCGCCAGCAACAGGGGGGAAAACGAAAAACTGTTTTTT	CASNRGENEKLFF
NA	TRBV7-3	NA	TRBJ1-5	TGTGCCAGCAGCCCGCAGACCCCGGGGGGCAATCAGCCCCAGCATTTT	CASSPQTPGGNQPQHF
NA	TRBV16	NA	TRBJ1-5	TGTGCCAGCAGTCGCGGGGGTGGGCAGACAATAAATCAGCCCCAGCATTTT	CASSRGGGQTINQPQHF
TRBD1	TRBV19	NA	TRBJ1-6	TGTGCCACCCGAGACAGGGCGGGTAATTCACCCCTCCACTTT	CATRDRAGNSPLHF
TRBD1	TRBV2	NA	TRBJ1-1	TGTGCCAGCATTCTGAGGGGGGACAGGAACACTGAAGCTTTCTTT	CASILRGDRNTEAFF
NA	TRBV27	NA	TRBJ1-5	TGTGCCAGCAGTTTAAGCAGGTTCGATCAGCCCCAGCATTTT	CASSLSRFDQPQHF
TRBD1	TRBV7-9	NA	TRBJ2-1	TGTGCCAGCAGCCGGGACAGCTACAATGAGCAGTTCTTC	CASSRDSYNEQFF
TRBD1	TRBV29-1	NA	TRBJ2-6	TGCAGCGTTCAGGGGGTGGATCACTCTGGGGCCAACGTCCTGACTTTC	CSVQGVDHSGANVLTF
TRBD1	TRBV11-2	NA	TRBJ1-1	TGTGCCAGCAGCTTTACCGGGACAGCCCCTGGAATGAACACTGAAGCTTTCTTT	CASSFTGTAPGMNTEAFF
NA	TRBV27	NA	TRBJ2-3	TGTGCCAGCAGCCCCATCACCGGAGGGGATACGCAGTATTTT	CASSPITGGDTQYF
TRBD1	TRBV2	NA	TRBJ1-6	TGTGCCAGCAGTCCACGGACAGGCCGCCCACCCCTCCACTTT	CASSPRTGRPPLHF
NA	TRBV11-2	NA	TRBJ2-3	TGTGCCAGCAGCCCCGAGGGCACAGATACGCAGTATTTT	CASSPEGTDTQYF
NA	TRBV2	few	TRBJ1-3	TGTGCCAGCACCCCCCGAGGAGGAGGGGAAGCGGTACACTCTGGAAACACCATATATTTT	CASTPRGGGEAVHSGNTIYF
NA	TRBV19	NA	TRBJ1-5	TGTGCCAGTAGTTCACGAAACGAGGCTGAAGGTGGGCCCCAGCATTTT	CASSSRNEAEGGPQHF
NA	TRBV29-1	NA	TRBJ1-1	TGCAGCGCCCGAGGGAGGAACACTGAAGCTTTCTTT	CSARGRNTEAFF
TRBD1	TRBV29-1	NA	TRBJ1-3	TGCAGCGTTCTCACAGGGGACTCTGGAAACACCATATATTTT	CSVLTGDSGNTIYF
NA	TRBV19	once	TRBJ1-1	TGTGCCAGTAGTAAAACAGCCGGGACTCCTGAAGCTTTCTTT	CASSKTAGTPEAFF
NA	TRBV19	NA	TRBJ1-1	TGTGCCAGTAGTATTTCAGGGTCGGCGAACACTGAAGCTTTCTTT	CASSISGSANTEAFF
NA	TRBV2	NA	TRBJ2-1	TGTGCCAGCAGTCCGGACAGAAGCTCCTACAATGAGCAGTTCTTC	CASSPDRSSYNEQFF
NA	TRBV4-1	few	TRBJ2-7	TGCGCCAGCAGCCAAGATGGGGGCGGGGGCTACGAGCAGTACTTC	CASSQDGGGGYEQYF
NA	TRBV7-9	NA	TRBJ2-1	TGTGCCAGCAGCTTAGCCCTAGAGAATGAGCAGTTCTTC	CASSLALENEQFF
TRBD1	TRBV19	NA	TRBJ1-5	TGTGCCAGTGCACCTCGGACAGGGACCAATCAGCCCCAGCATTTT	CASAPRTGTNQPQHF
NA	TRBV28	NA	TRBJ1-1	TGTGCCAGCAGTTCCCCCTCTACAGGGTGGGGTGAAGCTTTCTTT	CASSSPSTGWGEAFF
TRBD1	TRBV18	NA	TRBJ1-1	TGTGCCAGCTCCGGGGGACAGGCCCTCACTGAAGCTTTCTTT	CASSGGQALTEAFF
TRBD1	TRBV12-3/TRBV12-4	NA	TRBJ1-1	TGTGCCAGCAGGGAACAGGGGGTCGGTGAAGCTTTCTTT	CASREQGVGEAFF
NA	TRBV6-5	NA	TRBJ1-5	TGTGCCAGCGCCTCGTCACAGGGTTATCAGCCCCAGCATTTT	CASASSQGYQPQHF
NA	TRBV5-1	NA	TRBJ2-2	TGCGCCAGCAGCTGGCGGGACAGTAACACCGGGGAGCTGTTTTTT	CASSWRDSNTGELFF
NA	TRBV7-9	NA	TRBJ1-6	TGTGCCAGCAGCCCGGTAGATTCACCCCTCCACTTT	CASSPVDSPLHF
TRBD2	TRBV28	NA	TRBJ2-7	TGTGCCAGCAGTATCGGGGGGGCCGCTTACGAGCAGTACTTC	CASSIGGAAYEQYF
TRBD1	TRBV19	once	TRBJ2-2	TGTGCCAGTAGTCGGGACAGGGGGACCGGGGAGCTGTTTTTT	CASSRDRGTGELFF
NA	TRBV28	NA	TRBJ1-5	TGTGCCAGCAGTTTATCAGGGGTCGGTCAGCCCCAGCATTTT	CASSLSGVGQPQHF
NA	TRBV7-3	many	TRBJ1-3	TGTGCCAGCAGCTTATCGGGTGGGAACACCATATATTTT	CASSLSGGNTIYF
NA	TRBV6-5	once	TRBJ2-7	TGTGCCAGCAGTAGAACAGAGGGCGCCTACGAGCAGTACTTC	CASSRTEGAYEQYF
NA	TRBV18	once	TRBJ1-2	TGTGCCAGCTCACCCTGGGGCAACTATGGCTACACCTTC	CASSPWGNYGYTF
TRBD2	TRBV7-9	NA	TRBJ2-1	TGTGCCAGCAGCCCACTAGCTGGGAAAACTAGCGGGGGGAAAAATGAGCAGTTCTTC	CASSPLAGKTSGGKNEQFF